The text below deals with one T cell receptor beta chain. As yet, its antigen is unknown. The sample comes from a study of chemoradiotherapy in HPV16-positive cancers. At the level of the study: Candidate HPV-specific clones and shared TCR motifs came from two HPV16-positive patients. Findings and caveats of the study: Only a couple of HPV16-positive patients supplied the functional HPV-specificity definition. Better recurrence-free survival went with HPV-responsive T-cell expansion in HPV16-positive patients. During treatment, candidate HPV-specific clones and E7-related motifs expanded in tumor.

Germline assignment: CDR1 SEHNR and CDR2 FQNEAQ (reference sequence). The V end was cut by 8 bases, the J end by 2 bases, with 15 bases between. The CDR3 spans 14 residues. Some clones are missing from TCRdb's copy, which holds only in-frame ones; the method was immunoSEQ multiplex PCR. The sample contains roughly 10,000 clones, approximately 74% of which appear only once. The receptor was derived from a human donor with HPV-associated anogenital cancer. Specimen collection occurred from a patient who underwent chemoradiotherapy. The genes are TRBV7-9 and TRBJ2-5, with D possibly being TRBD1 (5 bases). The CDR3 DNA is TGTGCCAGCGGTGACAGCCGGGTTCAAGAGACCCAGTACTTC. It encodes CASGDSRVQETQYF.